This T cell receptor (beta chain) is from a study of shared T cell receptors in the human thymus. Germline CDR1 and CDR2: ENHRY and SYGVKD. There are 13 residues in the CDR3. The J segment lost 0 bases and the V segment lost 10 bases, leaving 4 bases of the junction unmatched. Produced via immunoSEQ multiplex PCR; TCRdb's table is partial and in-frame only. Among about 660,000 clones listed, 88% were seen once. The data also belong to a second study, concerning human thymus T cells.

The chain joins TRBV10-3 to TRBJ2-7, with TRBD1 matching 9 bases. This receptor was taken from a boy under two years old with a congenital heart defect. Sequencing was done on a sample of thymocytes. CDR3 coding DNA: TGTGCCACCGGGACAGGGAGCTCCTACGAGCAGTACTTC. Translation gives CATGTGSSYEQYF.